Reported below is one T cell receptor (beta chain). TCRdb keeps only in-frame clones here, not all; method: immunoSEQ multiplex PCR. The sample records hundreds of thousands of clones, 95% to 98% being singletons. The naive CD8 subset, CD45RO-negative cells positively selected for CCR7, excluded terminally differentiated effector memory CD45RA+ cells. This specimen comes from a study of shared clonotypes between healthy human individuals. CDR3 size: 16 residues. Trimming took 0 bases from V and 6 from J, leaving 17 bases between them. The germline V gene has CDR1 MNHEY and CDR2 SVGAGI. The sequencing input was naive CD8+ T cells sorted from blood. V usage is TRBV6-5 and J usage is TRBJ1-2, with D possibly matching TRBD1 (5 bases). The TCR originated in a man aged 25-40 years in good health. Here the CDR3 reads CASSYSTGGEGDGYTF. The CDR3 DNA sequence: TGTGCCAGCAGTTACTCGACGGGGGGAGAAGGAGATGGCTACACCTTC.